Presented here are 6 T cell receptor beta chains from one specimen sequenced in a study of OX40 agonist ivuxolimab in advanced cancers. Produced via immunoSEQ multiplex PCR; TCRdb's table is partial and in-frame only. Counted here are some 60,000 clones, 70% to 90% occurring once; the ten biggest clones make up approximately 0.3%. The input for sequencing was CD4+ or CD8+ T cells sorted from blood, taken in a trial of the OX40 agonist ivuxolimab. These receptors all come from an adult with an advanced solid tumor such as melanoma, head and neck, liver or kidney cancer.

The J gene is TRBJ1-5, the V gene TRBV19, with 8 bases identical to TRBD1. This CDR3 is built from 17 residues. V shed 5 bases, J shed 4 bases, and the junction held 13 bases outside the gene matches. Germline CDR1 and CDR2: LNHDA and SQIVND (reference sequence). Here the CDR3 DNA reads TGTGCCAGTAGTCGGAGGCCCGGGACAGGAGCTAATCAGCCCCAGCATTTT. Residues: CASSRRPGTGANQPQHF. Filled out from reference TRBV19 and TRBJ1-5, the complete variable domain reads DGGITQSPKYLFRKEGQNVTLSCEQNLNHDAMYWYRQDPGQGLRLIYYSQIVNDFQKGDIAEGYSVSREKKESFPLTVTSAQKNPTAFYLCASSRRPGTGANQPQHFGDGTRLSIL.

The chain uses TRBV10-1 and TRBJ2-7; 7 bases align to TRBD1. In germline, CDR1 is WNHNN, CDR2 SYGVQD (reference sequence). Trimming took 2 bases from V and 0 from J; bases not matched to a gene: 4. CDR3 length: 15 amino acids. CDR3 sequence (DNA): TGCGCCAGCAGTGAGCCCGACAGGGCCTCCTACGAGCAGTACTTC. Translation gives CASSEPDRASYEQYF.

The chain joins TRBV27 to TRBJ1-6; 7 positions match TRBD1. Germline CDR1 and CDR2: MNHEY and SMNVEV (reference sequence). V was pared by 3 bases and J by 8 bases, with 7 bases of the junction left unmatched. CDR3 length: 15 residues. CDR3 DNA sequence: TGTGCCAGCAGTTTGACACAGGGGCCCTATTCACCCCTCCACTTT. Protein: CASSLTQGPYSPLHF.

The chain has TRBV7-3 and TRBJ1-2, with a weak D call TRBD1 (5 bases). Germline V gene sequence: CDR1 SGHTA, CDR2 FQGTGA. CDR3 length: 14 residues. The V end was cut by 5 bases, the J end by 4 bases, with 14 bases between. The CDR3 sequence: CASSEGPLSYGYTF. CDR3 nucleotide sequence: TGTGCCAGCAGCGAGGGACCGCTCTCCTATGGCTACACCTTC.

The chain links TRBV7-2 to TRBJ1-5; D call uncertain. The CDR3 contains 15 residues. The germline V gene encodes CDR1 SGHTA and CDR2 FQGNSA. Trimming left V 2 bases short and J 7 bases short, with 15 bases between. CDR3 DNA: TGTGCCAGCAGCTTAAGTGACGGGTCTGGGCAGCCCCAGCATTTT. This gives the protein CASSLSDGSGQPQHF. Variable domain in full (rest from reference TRBV7-2 and TRBJ1-5): GAGVSQSPSNKVTEKGKDVELRCDPISGHTALYWYRQSLGQGLEFLIYFQGNSAPDKSGLPSDRFSAERTGGSVSTLTIQRTQQEDSAVYLCASSLSDGSGQPQHFGDGTRLSIL.

The chain employs TRBV6-5 and TRBJ1-5; TRBD1 might be the D (6 bases). V was pared by 7 bases and J by 4 bases, with 11 bases between. The length of the CDR3 is 13 residues. Germline V CDR1 and CDR2: MNHEY, SVGAGI. The CDR3 sequence: CASTDRLNQPQHF. The CDR3 DNA follows: TGTGCCAGCACGGACAGATTAAATCAGCCCCAGCATTTT.